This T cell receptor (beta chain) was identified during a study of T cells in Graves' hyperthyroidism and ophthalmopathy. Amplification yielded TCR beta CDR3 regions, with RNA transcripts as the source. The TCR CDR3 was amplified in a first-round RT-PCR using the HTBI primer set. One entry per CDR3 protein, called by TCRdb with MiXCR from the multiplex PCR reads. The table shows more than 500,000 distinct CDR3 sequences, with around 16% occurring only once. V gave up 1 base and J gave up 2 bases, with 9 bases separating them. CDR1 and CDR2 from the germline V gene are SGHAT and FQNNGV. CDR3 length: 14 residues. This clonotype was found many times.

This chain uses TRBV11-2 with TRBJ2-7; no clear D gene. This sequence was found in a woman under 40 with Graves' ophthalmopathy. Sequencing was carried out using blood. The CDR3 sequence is CASSLVPPPYEQYF. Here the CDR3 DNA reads TGTGCCAGCAGCTTAGTTCCTCCCCCCTACGAGCAGTACTTC.